The 15 T cell receptor beta chains below were found in one sample sequenced in a study of shared clonotypes between healthy human individuals. Measured with immunoSEQ multiplex PCR; TCRdb has only the in-frame clones, and not every one. The sample contains fewer than 400,000 clones, approximately 79% of which appear only once. Specimen: memory CD4+ T cells sorted from blood. Described subset: CD45RA-negative fraction. The receptor source for this set is a man under 40 in good health.

This clone was detected once. This chain uses TRBV9 with TRBJ2-1; D is unclear. CDR3 length equals 12 residues. Germline assignment: CDR1 SGDLS and CDR2 YYNGEE. V lost 0 bases and J 15 bases, leaving 13 bases between the germline ends. CDR3 sequence reads: CASSVETPSWFF. The DNA for the CDR3 is TGTGCCAGCAGCGTAGAGACCCCTTCGTGGTTCTTC.

About this clone itself: Since a far larger clone is one base different, this is likely a read error. V usage is TRBV11-3 and J usage is TRBJ2-2; either TRBD1 or TRBD2 may supply D (5 bases each). Trimming stripped 3 bases from V and 0 bases from J, with 5 bases between. Germline CDR1 SGHNT, CDR2 YENEEA. The CDR3 loop spans 14 amino acids. Here the CDR3 DNA reads TGTGCCAGCAGCTTGGGACCGAACACCGGGGAGCTGTTTTTT. It encodes CASSLGPNTGELFF.

The table lists this clone with many counts. The gene calls are TRBV18 and TRBJ2-1, with a tentative D call TRBD2 (5 bases). Germline lookup yields CDR1 KGHSH and CDR2 LQKENI. V lost 3 bases, J lost 0 bases, and 12 bases lay in between. The CDR3 covers 16 residues. In nucleotides, the CDR3 is TGTGCCAGCTCACCGACTGTAGGGAGCTCCTACAATGAGCAGTTCTTC. Translating gives CASSPTVGSSYNEQFF. The full variable domain, with the rest looked up from reference TRBV18 and TRBJ2-1, is NAGVMQNPRHLVRRRGQEARLRCSPMKGHSHVYWYRQLPEEGLKFMVYLQKENIIDESGMPKERFSAEFPKEGPSILRIQQVVRGDSAAYFCASSPTVGSSYNEQFFGPGTRLTVL.

J is TRBJ2-1 and V is TRBV18, with 7 bases aligning to TRBD2. CDR1 and CDR2 from the germline V gene are KGHSH and LQKENI. The CDR3 covers 16 residues. Unmatched junction bases numbered 18, after V lost 3 bases and J lost 13 bases. The CDR3 loop reads CASSPQGSGLAMFQFF. For the CDR3, the DNA is TGTGCCAGCTCACCCCAGGGTAGCGGGCTCGCAATGTTCCAGTTCTTC.

This sequence joins TRBV30 and TRBJ1-1; 10 bases align to TRBD1. The CDR3 runs to 11 residues. J lost 11 bases, V lost 1 base, and 1 base had no gene match. Germline assignment: CDR1 GTSNPN and CDR2 SVGIG (reference sequence). The CDR3 loop reads CAWSGGQGAFF. The CDR3 DNA reads TGTGCCTGGAGTGGGGGACAGGGGGCTTTCTTT.

The genes are TRBV5-1 and TRBJ2-7; D uncertain. CDR3 length: 13 amino acids. The V and J ends lost 3 bases and 3 bases respectively, with 10 bases between them. Germline CDR1 reads SGHRS; CDR2 reads YFSETQ. CDR3 in amino acids: CASSSNVNYEQYF. The CDR3 DNA is TGCGCCAGCAGCTCGAATGTTAACTACGAGCAGTACTTC.

This clone has more than one count but fewer than ten. This rearrangement joins TRBV19 to TRBJ1-2, with D tentatively TRBD1 (5 bases). CDR1 is LNHDA and CDR2 is SQIVND in the germline V gene (reference sequence). This CDR3 contains 14 residues. Trimming removed 0 bases at V and 0 bases at J, with 5 bases between. The CDR3 nucleotides read TGTGCCAGTAGTATAGACAGGGCTAACTATGGCTACACCTTC. Encoded protein: CASSIDRANYGYTF.

This clone was seen once. The chain employs TRBV11-3 and TRBJ2-3; TRBD1 matches at 9 bases. After removal of 5 bases from V and 1 base from J, the junction contained 4 bases not matched to a gene. The CDR3 is 15 residues long. Germline values: CDR1 SGHNT, CDR2 YENEEA. The CDR3 sequence is CASSGRQGGTDTQYF. The CDR3 nucleotides read TGTGCCAGCAGCGGACGACAGGGGGGCACAGATACGCAGTATTTT.

The rearrangement joins TRBV19 to TRBJ2-7, with 10 positions matching TRBD1. The J segment lost 2 bases and the V segment lost 5 bases, leaving 27 bases of the junction unmatched. Germline-derived CDR1 and CDR2 are LNHDA and SQIVND (reference sequence). The CDR3 sequence is 22 residues long. CDR3 region: CASSLRFDRDRGTLGGAYEQYF. CDR3 coding DNA: TGTGCCAGTAGTCTACGCTTCGACCGGGACAGGGGTACCCTAGGTGGGGCCTACGAGCAGTACTTC.

The chain uses TRBV5-4 and TRBJ2-3, with TRBD2 matching 10 bases. After removal of 6 bases from V and 0 bases from J, the junction contained 13 bases not matched to a gene. CDR1 and CDR2 (germline): SGHNT, YYREEE (reference sequence). This CDR3 comprises 18 residues. The CDR3 spells CASTPTMGLATSTDTQYF. As DNA, the CDR3 is TGTGCCAGCACCCCGACGATGGGACTAGCGACTAGCACAGATACGCAGTATTTT.

A note on this clone: Different DNA sequences within this sample yield the same CDR3. V usage is TRBV11-2 and J usage is TRBJ2-1; TRBD1 is a possible D gene (6 bases). The CDR3 runs 14 residues. Germline assignment: CDR1 SGHAT and CDR2 FQNNGV. Trimming cost V 5 bases and J 2 bases, with 10 bases left between them. The CDR3 protein is CASSLTGTYNEQFF. The CDR3 coding sequence is TGTGCCAGCAGCCTGACAGGTACCTACAATGAGCAGTTCTTC.

The chain joins TRBV5-1 to TRBJ2-6, with D possibly being TRBD1 (5 bases). V was clipped by 3 bases and J by 2 bases, with 9 bases between them. The CDR3 covers 15 residues. CDR1 is SGHRS, CDR2 YFSETQ, per germline. CDR3 region: CASSSQGTGANVLTF. The DNA for the CDR3 is TGCGCCAGCAGCTCCCAGGGTACTGGGGCCAACGTCCTGACTTTC.

This clone was observed once. The chain is built from TRBV30 and TRBJ1-2, with D uncertain. This CDR3 has 15 amino acids. Germline V gene lookup returns CDR1 GTSNPN and CDR2 SVGIG (reference sequence). Trimming left V 2 bases short and J 3 bases short, with 16 bases between. The CDR3 protein is CAWSRAGLNYYGYTF. CDR3 sequence (DNA): TGTGCCTGGAGTCGGGCTGGGCTAAACTACTATGGCTACACCTTC.

The CDR3 bases are TGTGCCAGCAGCTTAGGGGGGACAGGGATTAGTAGGCAGTACTTC. Translation gives CASSLGGTGISRQYF. The rearrangement joins TRBV7-2 to TRBJ2-7; 9 bases are a match to TRBD1. The CDR3 runs to 15 residues. The V gene's germline CDR1 is SGHTA and CDR2 FQGNSA. The V segment lost 1 base and the J segment 9 bases; nucleotides outside the gene matches: 10.

V usage is TRBV10-2 and J usage is TRBJ2-7; D remains unclear. The CDR3 totals 15 residues. V lost 4 bases, J lost 6 bases, and 19 bases lay in between. Germline CDR1 WSHSY, CDR2 SAAADI. The CDR3 loop is CASSANGPWSFEQYF. DNA for the CDR3: TGCGCCAGCAGTGCGAACGGGCCTTGGTCTTTCGAGCAGTACTTC.